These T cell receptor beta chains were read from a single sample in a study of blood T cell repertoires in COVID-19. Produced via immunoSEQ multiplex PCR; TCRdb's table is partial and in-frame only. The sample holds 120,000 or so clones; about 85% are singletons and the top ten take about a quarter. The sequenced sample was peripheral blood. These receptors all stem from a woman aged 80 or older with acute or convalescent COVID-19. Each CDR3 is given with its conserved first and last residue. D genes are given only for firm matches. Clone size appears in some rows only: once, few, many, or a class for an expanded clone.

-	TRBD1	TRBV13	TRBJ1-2	TGTGCCAGCAGCTTAGATTGGGAGAGGGACAGGGCGGATGGCTACACCTTC	CASSLDWERDRADGYTF
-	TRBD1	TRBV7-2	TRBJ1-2	TGTGCCAGCAGCACGACAGGGGGCGTTGGCTACACCTTC	CASSTTGGVGYTF
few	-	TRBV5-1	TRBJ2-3	TGCGCCAGCAGCTTGACACCCGGAGGGAATACGCAGTATTTT	CASSLTPGGNTQYF
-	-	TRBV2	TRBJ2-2	TGTGCCAGCAGTCTATTGGGGGCTTTGGATGTTACCGGGGAGCTGTTTTTT	CASSLLGALDVTGELFF
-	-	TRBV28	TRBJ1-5	TGTGCCAGCAGTTTATATGAGTTTCTTAGCAATCAGCCCCAGCATTTT	CASSLYEFLSNQPQHF
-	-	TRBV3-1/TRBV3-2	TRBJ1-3	TGTGCCAGCAGCCAGGTGGAGACAGGCACCATATATTTT	CASSQVETGTIYF
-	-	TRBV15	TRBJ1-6	TGTGCCACCAGCAGTTCAACAGGGTATTCACCCCTCCACTTT	CATSSSTGYSPLHF
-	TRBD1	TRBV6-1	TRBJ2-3	TGTGCCAGCAGTGAAGGAGGGGGCCCATTTACAGATACGCAGTATTTT	CASSEGGGPFTDTQYF
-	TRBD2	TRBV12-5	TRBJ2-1	TGTGCTAGTGGTCTTAGCGGGGGGGCCAATGAGCAGTTCTTC	CASGLSGGANEQFF
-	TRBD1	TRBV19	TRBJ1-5	TGTGCCAGTAGTAGCCCGGGACAGGGCAGGAGTCAGCCCCAGCATTTT	CASSSPGQGRSQPQHF
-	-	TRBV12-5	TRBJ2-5	TGTGCTAGTGTTTCAGGCTACCAAGAGACCCAGTACTTC	CASVSGYQETQYF
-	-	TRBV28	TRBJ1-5	TGTGCCAGCAGTCTCCTAAATCAGCCCCAGCATTTT	CASSLLNQPQHF
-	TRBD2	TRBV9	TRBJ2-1	TGTGCCAGCAGCGCTCTAGCGGGGGCCTACAATGAGCAGTTCTTC	CASSALAGAYNEQFF
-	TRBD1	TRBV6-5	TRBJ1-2	TGTGCCAGCAGTTACTTGGGACAGGGGGCGTCTGGCTACACCTTC	CASSYLGQGASGYTF
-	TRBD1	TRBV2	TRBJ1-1	TGTGCCAGCAAGGGACAGTTTAACACTGAAGCTTTCTTT	CASKGQFNTEAFF
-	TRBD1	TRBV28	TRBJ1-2	TGTGCCAGCAGCCCTCTTCTCTTAACGCGGGGACAGGCACTTAACTATGGCTACACCTTC	CASSPLLLTRGQALNYGYTF
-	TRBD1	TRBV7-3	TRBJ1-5	TGTGCCAGCAGCCCGGGACAGGGACGACCCCAGCATTTT	CASSPGQGRPQHF
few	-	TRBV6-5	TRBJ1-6	TGTGCCAGCAGTTACATTCTGACAGGCTCCGGATCACCCCTCCACTTT	CASSYILTGSGSPLHF
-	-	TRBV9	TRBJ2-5	TGTGCCAGCAGCACGACTAGTGGAGTGGAGACCCAGTACTTC	CASSTTSGVETQYF
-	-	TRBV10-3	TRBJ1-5	TGTGCCATCAGTGATCGCAGGGGTAGCAATCAGCCCCAGCATTTT	CAISDRRGSNQPQHF
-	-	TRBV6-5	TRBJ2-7	TGTGCCAGCAGCTGGGGGCGGGAGCAGTACTTC	CASSWGREQYF
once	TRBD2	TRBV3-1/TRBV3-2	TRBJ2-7	TGTGCCAGCAGCCAAGCCTTACCGCGGACTAGGAATCGCGAGCAGTACTTC	CASSQALPRTRNREQYF
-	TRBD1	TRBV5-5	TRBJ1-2	TGTGCCAGCAGGCCGACAGGGGGCTTCAGCTATGGCTACACCTTC	CASRPTGGFSYGYTF
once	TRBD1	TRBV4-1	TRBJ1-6	TGCGCCAGCAGCTCCGGGACAGGGGGCTCTCATTCACCCCTCCACTTT	CASSSGTGGSHSPLHF
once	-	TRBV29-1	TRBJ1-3	TGCAGCGTGGCAGTAGGAAACACCATATATTTT	CSVAVGNTIYF
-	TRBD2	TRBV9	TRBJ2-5	TGTGCCAGCAGCGCCAGCGGGGGGGTCGTGACCCAGTACTTC	CASSASGGVVTQYF
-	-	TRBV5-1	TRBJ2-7	TGCGCCAGCAGCTTGAGGTCAGGATCCTACGAGCAGTACTTC	CASSLRSGSYEQYF
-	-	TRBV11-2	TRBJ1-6	TGTGCCAGCAGCTCCATCTCAAGAGGTTCACCCCTCCACTTT	CASSSISRGSPLHF
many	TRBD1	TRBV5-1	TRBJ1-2	TGCGCCAGCAGCTTGGAGGCAGGGGGAAACTATGGCTACACCTTC	CASSLEAGGNYGYTF
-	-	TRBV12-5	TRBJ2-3	TGTGCTAGTGGTTTGCTGGGGGGACGTTCAGATACGCAGTATTTT	CASGLLGGRSDTQYF
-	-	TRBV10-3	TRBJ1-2	TGTGCCATCAGTGAATCAGGGAACTATGGCTACACCTTC	CAISESGNYGYTF
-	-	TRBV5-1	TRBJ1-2	TGCGCCAGCAGCTCCGGTGGAAGGTTCAGGGCTGCCTATGGCTACACCTTC	CASSSGGRFRAAYGYTF
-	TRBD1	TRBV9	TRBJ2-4	TGTGCCAGCAGCCTCAGGGGGAGTAGCCAAAACATTCAGTACTTC	CASSLRGSSQNIQYF
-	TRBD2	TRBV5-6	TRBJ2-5	TGTGCCAGCGGCAGGGGTGGACTAGCGCGGCGAGAGACCCAGTACTTC	CASGRGGLARRETQYF
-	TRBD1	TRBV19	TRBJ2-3	TGTGCCAGTAGTATGGCTACAGGGGCTCGACAAGATACGCAGTATTTT	CASSMATGARQDTQYF
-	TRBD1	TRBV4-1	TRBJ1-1	TGCGCCAGCAGCCTCAGACAGGGGAACACTGAAGCTTTCTTT	CASSLRQGNTEAFF
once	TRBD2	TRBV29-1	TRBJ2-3	TGCAGCGTTGAGGCGGGGGGAGGAGATACGCAGTATTTT	CSVEAGGGDTQYF
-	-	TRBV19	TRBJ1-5	TGTGCCAGCCAACCGGGACGGAGGGGTAATCAGCCCCAGCATTTT	CASQPGRRGNQPQHF
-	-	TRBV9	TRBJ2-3	TGTGCCAGCAGCGTTTACCAAGTTATGGGGGGATTCACAGATACGCAGTATTTT	CASSVYQVMGGFTDTQYF
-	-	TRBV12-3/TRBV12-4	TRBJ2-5	TGTGCCAGCAGTTTTCGGGGGCAAGAGACCCAGTACTTC	CASSFRGQETQYF
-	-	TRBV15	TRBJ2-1	TGTGCCACCAGCAGAGATCCCACGGGAACCTACAATGAGCAGTTCTTC	CATSRDPTGTYNEQFF
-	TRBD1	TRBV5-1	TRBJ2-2	TGCGCCAGCAGCTGGGGGACAGGGGACACCGGGGAGCTGTTTTTT	CASSWGTGDTGELFF
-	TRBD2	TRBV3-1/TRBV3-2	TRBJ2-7	TGTGCCAGCAGTAGGACTAGCGGAGGCTACGAGCAGTACTTC	CASSRTSGGYEQYF
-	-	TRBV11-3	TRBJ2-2	TGTGCCAGCACTCGAGAGGCCACCGGGGAGCTGTTTTTT	CASTREATGELFF
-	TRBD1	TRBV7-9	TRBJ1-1	TGTGCCAGCAGCCCCCCTCTAAAAAGGACAGGGGGCCGGGCTGAAGCTTTCTTT	CASSPPLKRTGGRAEAFF
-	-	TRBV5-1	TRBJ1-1	TGCGCCAGCAGCATGACAGGCGGAAGCACTGAAGCTTTCTTT	CASSMTGGSTEAFF
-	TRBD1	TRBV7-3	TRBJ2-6	TGTGCCAGCAGCTTACCTCCGGGGACAGGGGCTGGGGCCAACGTCCTGACTTTC	CASSLPPGTGAGANVLTF
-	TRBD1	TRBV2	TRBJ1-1	TGTGCCAGCAGTGAGTCTAGGGGGCGCGGCACTGAAGCTTTCTTT	CASSESRGRGTEAFF
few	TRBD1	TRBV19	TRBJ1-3	TGTGCCAGTATTGGGGACAGCCGCCGAAACACCATATATTTT	CASIGDSRRNTIYF
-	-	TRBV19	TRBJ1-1	TGTGCCAGTAGTATGGGGAGAGGGAGGAACACTGAAGCTTTCTTT	CASSMGRGRNTEAFF
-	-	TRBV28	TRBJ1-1	TGTGCCAGCAGTTTTCAGGGTGGGACTGAAGCTTTCTTT	CASSFQGGTEAFF
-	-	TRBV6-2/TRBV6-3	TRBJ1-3	TGTGCCAGCAGTCCCGAAAATCTCAGGGGATCCACCATATATTTT	CASSPENLRGSTIYF
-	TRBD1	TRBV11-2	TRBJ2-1	TGTGCCAGCAGCTCAATCTCCCGGGTACAGGGGGCTCAGTATGAGCAGTTCTTC	CASSSISRVQGAQYEQFF
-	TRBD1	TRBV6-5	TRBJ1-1	TGTGCCAGCATTTCCTTGAGAGGGGGCGCTACTGAAGCTTTCTTT	CASISLRGGATEAFF
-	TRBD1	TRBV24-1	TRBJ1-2	TGTGCCACCGGGGACAGGGGAGACTATGGCTACACCTTC	CATGDRGDYGYTF
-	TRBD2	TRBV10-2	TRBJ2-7	TGCGCCAGCAGTGAAAAAGCGGGGGGTGGCGAGCAGTACTTC	CASSEKAGGGEQYF
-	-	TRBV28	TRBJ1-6	TGTGCCAGCAGGGGGCTCACTTCCTATAATTCACCCCTCCACTTT	CASRGLTSYNSPLHF
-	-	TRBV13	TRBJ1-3	TGTGCCACCTCCTATGAGAACACCATATATTTT	CATSYENTIYF
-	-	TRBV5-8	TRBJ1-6	TGTGCCAGCAGCTTGGGTGGCAGTAATTCACCCCTCCACTTT	CASSLGGSNSPLHF